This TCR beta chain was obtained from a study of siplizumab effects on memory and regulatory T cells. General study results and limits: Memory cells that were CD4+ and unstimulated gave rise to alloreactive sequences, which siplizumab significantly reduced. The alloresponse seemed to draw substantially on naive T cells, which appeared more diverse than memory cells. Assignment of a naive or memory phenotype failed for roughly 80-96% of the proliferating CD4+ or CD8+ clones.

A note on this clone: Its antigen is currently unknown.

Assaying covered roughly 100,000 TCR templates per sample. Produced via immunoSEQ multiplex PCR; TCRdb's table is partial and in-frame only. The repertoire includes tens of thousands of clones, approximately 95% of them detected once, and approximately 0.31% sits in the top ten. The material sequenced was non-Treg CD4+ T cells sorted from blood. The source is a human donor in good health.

The CDR3 spells CASSLGTGSSGNTIYF. In nucleotides, the CDR3 is TGCGCCAGCAGCCTAGGGACAGGAAGCTCTGGAAACACCATATATTTT. The chain recombines TRBV5-1 with TRBJ1-3; 8 nucleotides match TRBD1. V lost 4 bases and J lost 0; bases outside the gene matches: 6. This CDR3 contains 16 residues. Germline values: CDR1 SGHRS, CDR2 YFSETQ.